This T cell receptor beta chain is from a study of blood T cell repertoires in COVID-19. For the study at large: Italy, Spain and the United States were the sources of the convalescent and acute COVID-19 samples. Nucleic acid was either cDNA or gDNA, and it came from T cells, B-cell-depleted T cells, or PBMCs.

A single count supports this clone. Clones were read by immunoSEQ multiplex PCR, and TCRdb kept only the in-frame ones, dropping some. The data contain roughly 120,000 clones, about 85% of them seen just once; the ten biggest clones take up roughly 3.5%. The sample taken for sequencing was peripheral blood. The sequence was collected from a man aged 35 to 55 with acute or convalescent COVID-19.

CDR3 protein: CATSRDLGQGYQETQYF. The DNA for the CDR3 is TGTGCCACCAGCAGAGATCTTGGACAGGGTTACCAAGAGACCCAGTACTTC. The chain combines TRBV15 with TRBJ2-5, with TRBD1 matching over 8 bases. CDR3 length: 17 amino acids. The ends lost 0 bases at V and 0 bases at J; junction bases unmatched: 6. Germline V gives CDR1 LNHNV, CDR2 YYDKDF (reference sequence).